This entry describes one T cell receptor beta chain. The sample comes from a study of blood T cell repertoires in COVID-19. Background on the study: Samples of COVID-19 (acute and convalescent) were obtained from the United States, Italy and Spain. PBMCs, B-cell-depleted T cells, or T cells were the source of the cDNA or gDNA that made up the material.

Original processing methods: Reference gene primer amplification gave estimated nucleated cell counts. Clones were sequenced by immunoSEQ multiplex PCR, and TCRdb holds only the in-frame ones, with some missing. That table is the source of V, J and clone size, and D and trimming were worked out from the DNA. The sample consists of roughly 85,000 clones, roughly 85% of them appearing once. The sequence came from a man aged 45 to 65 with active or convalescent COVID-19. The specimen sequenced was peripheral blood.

CDR3: CATSRDRISNQPQHF. The DNA of the CDR3 is TGTGCCACCAGCAGAGACAGGATTAGCAATCAGCCCCAGCATTTT. The chain couples TRBV15 to TRBJ1-5, with D uncertain. Between the trimmed V and J ends, which lost 0 bases and 0 bases, there was a span of 6 bases. The CDR3 has 15 residues. Per germline, CDR1 LNHNV and CDR2 YYDKDF (reference sequence). The full variable domain, with the rest looked up from reference TRBV15 and TRBJ1-5, is DAMVIQNPRYQVTQFGKPVTLSCSQTLNHNVMYWYQQKSSQAPKLLFHYYDKDFNNEADTPDNFQSRRPNTSFCFLDIRSPGLGDTAMYLCATSRDRISNQPQHFGDGTRLSIL.